This T cell receptor (beta chain) was obtained from a study of Ad26.COV2.S vaccination and SARS-CoV-2 variants. Study conclusions and caveats: Breadth, reportedly substantial, characterized the spike-specific CD8+ and CD4+ T cell responses after vaccination. Greater spike-specific TCR breadth was seen in vaccine recipients than in placebo recipients.

Germline CDR1 reads SGHNT; CDR2 reads YYREEE (reference sequence). The CDR3 consists of 15 residues. Trimming pared 4 bases from V and 0 bases from J, leaving 12 bases between. Sequencing used immunoSEQ multiplex PCR; TCRdb keeps in-frame clones, though not all of them. The sample records roughly 420,000 clones, around nine tenths being singletons. Treatment indicated: over 15 received Ad26.COV2.S at low or high dose, single or two shots; about 5 received placebo; per-sample allocation not given. The investigators took samples on day 63 after the first vaccine or placebo injection. Whoever gave the sample was an adult aged 18-55 years in Boston. As for this clone: Antigen unknown.

The rearrangement uses TRBV5-4 and TRBJ2-3; D call uncertain. The TCR sequence derives from a person between 18 and 60 years old who received the Ad26.COV2.S COVID-19 vaccine or a placebo. The sample consisted of peripheral blood, taken in a trial of Ad26.COV2.S vaccine versus placebo. The CDR3 DNA follows: TGTGCCAGCAGCCCCGGTAGGTTCAGCACAGATACGCAGTATTTT. Translating gives CASSPGRFSTDTQYF. Full variable domain (missing parts from reference TRBV5-4 and TRBJ2-3): ETGVTQSPTHLIKTRGQQVTLRCSSQSGHNTVSWYQQALGQGPQFIFQYYREEENGRGNFPPRFSGLQFPNYSSELNVNALELDDSALYLCASSPGRFSTDTQYFGPGTRLTVL.